The entry below gives a single T cell receptor beta chain sequence along with its context. This clonotype was seen many times. Its specific antigen is unknown. No per-base quality is available; no much larger clone lies one base away. CDR1 PRHDT and CDR2 FYEKMQ are derived from the germline V gene (reference sequence). CDR3 length: 16 amino acids, cysteine to phenylalanine. CDR3 DNA only is kept here, 48 bases in frame from base 1. A distance of 18 bases separates the germline ends of V and J, which lose 5 bases and 4 bases respectively. Amplification of TCR beta CDR3 regions was carried out from RNA transcripts. A first-round RT-PCR of the TCR CDR3 used the HTBI primer set with the Qiagen OneStep RT-PCR kit. A second multiplex PCR round built the libraries, followed by size selection and purification. The libraries were sequenced on an Illumina HiSeq2000 using paired-end 100 bp reads. The authors' pipeline ran thus. Raw data were processed with SOAPnuke, discarding reads with adapters, uncalled bases, mean Phred below 15, or no exact constant-primer or identifier match. High-quality paired reads were merged with COPE v1.2.5, and unique nucleotide sequences were defined as clonotypes. MiTCR v1.1 was used to align the clonotypes against IMGT TRBV, TRBD and TRBJ reference segments. Only V-J combinations with frequency above 0.0001, covering about 99% of repertoires, were analysed. A TCS score was defined as the ratio of F50 (clonal expansion) to E x V (chaos), with BLOSUM62-based TCRdist applied between CDR3 peptides within each V-J. Welch's t-statistics and random forest reduced some 510 V-J features to 10 to 15, which were used in a naive Bayes classifier (R e1071). In TCRdb, the public reads were trimmed at Q25 with fastp and aligned with MiXCR, with productive beta chains retained. Every distinct CDR3 protein forms one entry, paired with its most common genes and DNA. These V and J calls originate from TCRdb's pipeline instead of the authors' own analysis. A total of over 250,000 distinct CDR3 sequences appear in this sample, approximately 13% of them only once. The top ten constitute 34% of the sample.

This sample stems from a study of T cells in Graves' hyperthyroidism and ophthalmopathy (dated by TCRdb to about 2019). Looking at the study overall: Peripheral blood was collected at initial diagnosis, before any treatment. The paper describes TCR Vbeta CDR3 sequencing of about 140 peripheral blood samples, made up of about 40 ophthalmopathy patients, some 76 hyperthyroidism patients and some 17 progressor patients. For training and testing, the 100 or so patients in the discovery cohort were randomly divided in a 7:3 ratio. In several Graves' hyperthyroidism patients, the study also compared T-cell repertoires from thyroid tissue with T-cell repertoires from blood. Prospective prediction of ophthalmopathy was tested in an independent validation cohort consisting of 18 hyperthyroidism patients and some 16 patients who later progressed to ophthalmopathy. After blood sampling, hyperthyroidism patients were treated with methimazole at a starting dose of 30 mg daily, and ophthalmopathy patients were treated with high-dose intravenous methylprednisolone. To identify TCR V-J signatures that set the groups apart, the researchers used a discovery cohort of 95 to 100 patients, made up of under 45 with Graves' ophthalmopathy and some 58 with stable Graves' hyperthyroidism. General study outcomes and caveats: A 13 V-J signature model separated ophthalmopathy from stable hyperthyroidism, with approximately 87% sensitivity and roughly 84% specificity in cross-validation and 80%/75% in testing. Sample size was not statistically predetermined, and investigators were not blinded to group allocation. In validation, progression to ophthalmopathy was predicted by the model with about 70% sensitivity and 72.22% specificity, a median of about 6 months before onset. Most expanded thyroid clonotypes (frequency above 0.001) were also detected in blood, a finding suggesting that blood repertoires may reflect thyroid immune responses.

Ophthalmopathy patients had moderately to severely active disease, Clinical Activity Score of at least 3, NOSPECS grade of at least 4, and duration under 3 months. Exclusion was applied to patients with uncontrolled infections, other autoimmune diseases, pregnancy or lactation. Clinical symptoms, serum thyroxine and TRAb, thyroid ultrasound, and orbital computed tomography formed the basis for the diagnoses. PBMCs were isolated from about 10 ml of fresh peripheral blood by Ficoll-Paque density gradient centrifugation. Trizol reagent was used to extract total RNA, and RNA quality was then checked on an Agilent 2100 Bioanalyzer.

Here the chain combines TRBV13 and TRBJ1-3; the D gene is not confidently resolved. The sequence came from a middle-aged woman with Graves' ophthalmopathy. Sequences were obtained from blood. The CDR3 corresponds to CASSRQSNYYGNTIYF. The nucleotides read TGTGCCAGCAGCCGCCAATCTAATTATTACGGAAACACCATATATTTT.